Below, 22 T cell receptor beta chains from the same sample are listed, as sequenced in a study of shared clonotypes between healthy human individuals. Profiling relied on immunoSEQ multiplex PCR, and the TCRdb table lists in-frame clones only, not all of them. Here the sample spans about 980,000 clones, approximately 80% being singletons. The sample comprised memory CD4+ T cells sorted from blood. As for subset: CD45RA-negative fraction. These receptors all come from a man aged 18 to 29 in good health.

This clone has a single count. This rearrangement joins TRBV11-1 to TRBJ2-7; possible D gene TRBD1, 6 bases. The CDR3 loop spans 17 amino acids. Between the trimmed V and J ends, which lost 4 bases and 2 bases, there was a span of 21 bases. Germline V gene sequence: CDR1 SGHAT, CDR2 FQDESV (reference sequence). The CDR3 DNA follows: TGTGCCAGCAGCTCAACCCGGACAGTCGGAAATACCTACGAGCAGTACTTC. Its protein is CASSSTRTVGNTYEQYF.

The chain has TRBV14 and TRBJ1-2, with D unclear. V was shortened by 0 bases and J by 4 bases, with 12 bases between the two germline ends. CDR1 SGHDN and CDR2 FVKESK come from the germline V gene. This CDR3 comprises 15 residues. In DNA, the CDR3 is TGTGCCAGCAGCCAAGACCCCCCCAACTCCTATGGCTACACCTTC. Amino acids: CASSQDPPNSYGYTF.

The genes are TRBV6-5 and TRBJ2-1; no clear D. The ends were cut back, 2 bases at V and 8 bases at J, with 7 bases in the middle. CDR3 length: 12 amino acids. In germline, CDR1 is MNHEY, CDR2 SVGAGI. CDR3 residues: CASSYKKDEQFF. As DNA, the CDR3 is TGTGCCAGCAGTTACAAGAAGGATGAGCAGTTCTTC.

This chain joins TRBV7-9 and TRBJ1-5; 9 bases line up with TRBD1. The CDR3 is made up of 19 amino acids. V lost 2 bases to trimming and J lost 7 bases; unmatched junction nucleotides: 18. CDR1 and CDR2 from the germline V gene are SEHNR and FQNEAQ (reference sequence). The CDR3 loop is CASSLMVIHRDRGKQPQHF. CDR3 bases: TGTGCCAGCAGCTTAATGGTGATCCATAGAGACAGGGGGAAACAGCCCCAGCATTTT.

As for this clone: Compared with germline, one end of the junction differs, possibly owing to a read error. The CDR3 protein is CASSAASGANQGTQYF. The CDR3 DNA reads as TGCGCCAGCAGCGCAGCTAGCGGGGCAAACCAAGGGACCCAGTACTTC. This chain connects TRBV5-1 to TRBJ2-5, with TRBD2 matching over 9 bases. From germline, CDR1 is SGHRS and CDR2 YFSETQ. The CDR3 has 16 amino acids. Based on the CDR3 plus reference TRBV5-1 and TRBJ2-5, the full variable domain is KAGVTQTPRYLIKTRGQQVTLSCSPISGHRSVSWYQQTPGQGLQFLFEYFSETQRNKGNFPGRFSGRQFSNSRSEMNVSTLELGDSALYLCASSAASGANQGTQYFGPGTRLLVL.

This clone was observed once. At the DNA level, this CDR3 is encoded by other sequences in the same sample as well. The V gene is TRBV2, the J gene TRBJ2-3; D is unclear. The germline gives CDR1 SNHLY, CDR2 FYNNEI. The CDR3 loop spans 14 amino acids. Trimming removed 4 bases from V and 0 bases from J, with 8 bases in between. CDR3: CASSVGSSTDTQYF. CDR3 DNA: TGTGCCAGCAGTGTAGGGTCTAGCACAGATACGCAGTATTTT.

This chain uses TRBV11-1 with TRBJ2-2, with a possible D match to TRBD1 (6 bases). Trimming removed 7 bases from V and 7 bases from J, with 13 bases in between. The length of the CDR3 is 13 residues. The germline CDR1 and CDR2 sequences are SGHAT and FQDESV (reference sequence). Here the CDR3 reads CASNHRVGGELFF. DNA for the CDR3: TGTGCCAGCAACCACAGGGTAGGCGGGGAGCTGTTTTTT.

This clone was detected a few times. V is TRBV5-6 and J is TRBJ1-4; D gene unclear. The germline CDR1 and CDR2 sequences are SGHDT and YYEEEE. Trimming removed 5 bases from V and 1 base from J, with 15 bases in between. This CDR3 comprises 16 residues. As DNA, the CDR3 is TGTGCCAGCAGTCAAGGATCAGTCAAAACTAATGAAAAACTGTTTTTT. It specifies CASSQGSVKTNEKLFF.

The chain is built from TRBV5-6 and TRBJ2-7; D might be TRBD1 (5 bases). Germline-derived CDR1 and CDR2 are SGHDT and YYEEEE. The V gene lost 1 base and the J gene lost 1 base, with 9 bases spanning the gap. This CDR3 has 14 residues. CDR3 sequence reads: CASSLYQGSYEQYF. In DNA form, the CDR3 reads TGTGCCAGCAGCTTGTACCAGGGTTCCTACGAGCAGTACTTC. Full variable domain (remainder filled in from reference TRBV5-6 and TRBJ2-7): DAGVTQSPTHLIKTRGQQVTLRCSPKSGHDTVSWYQQALGQGPQFIFQYYEEEERQRGNFPDRFSGHQFPNYSSELNVNALLLGDSALYLCASSLYQGSYEQYFGPGTRLTVT.

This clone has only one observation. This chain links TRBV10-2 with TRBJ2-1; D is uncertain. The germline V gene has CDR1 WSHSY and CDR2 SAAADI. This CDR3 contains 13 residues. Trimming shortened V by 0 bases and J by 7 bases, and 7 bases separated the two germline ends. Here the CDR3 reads CASSESSMNEQFF. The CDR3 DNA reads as TGCGCCAGCAGTGAGTCGAGCATGAATGAGCAGTTCTTC.

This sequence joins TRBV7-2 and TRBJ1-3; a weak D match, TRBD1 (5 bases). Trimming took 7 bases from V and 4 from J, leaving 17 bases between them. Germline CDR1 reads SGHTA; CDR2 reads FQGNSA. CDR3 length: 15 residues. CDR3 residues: CASTGRRGPGNTIYF. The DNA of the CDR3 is TGTGCCAGCACCGGACGCCGGGGCCCAGGAAACACCATATATTTT.

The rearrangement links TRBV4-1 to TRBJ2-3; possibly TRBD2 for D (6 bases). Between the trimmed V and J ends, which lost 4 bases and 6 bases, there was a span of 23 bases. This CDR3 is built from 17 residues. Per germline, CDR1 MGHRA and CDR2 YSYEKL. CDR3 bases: TGCGCCAGCAGCCTTGGCTCCGGGACTCCGCGTTGGGATACGCAGTATTTT. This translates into CASSLGSGTPRWDTQYF.

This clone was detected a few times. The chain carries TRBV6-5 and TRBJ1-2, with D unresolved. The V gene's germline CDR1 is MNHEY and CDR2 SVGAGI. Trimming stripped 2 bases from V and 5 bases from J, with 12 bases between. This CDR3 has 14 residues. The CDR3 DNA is TGTGCCAGCAGTTACCGGGGAAGAGATTATGGCTACACCTTC. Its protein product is CASSYRGRDYGYTF.

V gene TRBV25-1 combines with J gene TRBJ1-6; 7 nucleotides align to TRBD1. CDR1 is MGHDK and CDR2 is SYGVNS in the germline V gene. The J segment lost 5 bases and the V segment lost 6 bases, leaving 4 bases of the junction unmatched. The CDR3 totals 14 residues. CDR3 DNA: TGTGCCAGCAGGACAGACAGGGATAATTCACCCCTCCACTTT. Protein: CASRTDRDNSPLHF.

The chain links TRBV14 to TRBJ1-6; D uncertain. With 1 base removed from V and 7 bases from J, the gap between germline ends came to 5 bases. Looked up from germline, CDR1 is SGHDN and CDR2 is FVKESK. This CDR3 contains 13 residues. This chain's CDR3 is CASSQARNSPLHF. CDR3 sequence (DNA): TGTGCCAGCAGCCAAGCCAGGAATTCACCCCTCCACTTT.

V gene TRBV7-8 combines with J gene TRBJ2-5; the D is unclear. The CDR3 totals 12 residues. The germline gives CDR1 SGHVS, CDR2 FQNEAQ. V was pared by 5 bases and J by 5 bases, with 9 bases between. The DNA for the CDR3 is TGTGCCAGCAGCCGGGCCGGGGAGACCCAGTACTTC. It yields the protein CASSRAGETQYF.

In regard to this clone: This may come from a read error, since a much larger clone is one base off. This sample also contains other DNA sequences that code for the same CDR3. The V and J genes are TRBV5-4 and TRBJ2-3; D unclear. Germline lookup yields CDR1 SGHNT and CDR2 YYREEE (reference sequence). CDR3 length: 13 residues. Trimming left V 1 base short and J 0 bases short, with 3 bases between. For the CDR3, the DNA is TGTGCCAGCAGCTTGCCTAGCACAGATACGCAGTATTTT. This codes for CASSLPSTDTQYF.

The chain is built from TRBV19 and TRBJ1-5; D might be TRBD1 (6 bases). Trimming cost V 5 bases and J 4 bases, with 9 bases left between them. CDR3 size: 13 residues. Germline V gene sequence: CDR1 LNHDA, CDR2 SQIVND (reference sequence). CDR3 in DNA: TGTGCCAGTAGTTGGACAGATAATCAGCCCCAGCATTTT. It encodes CASSWTDNQPQHF.

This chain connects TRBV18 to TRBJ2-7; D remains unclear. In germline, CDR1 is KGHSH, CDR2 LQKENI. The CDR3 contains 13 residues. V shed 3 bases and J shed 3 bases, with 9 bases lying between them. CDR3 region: CASSPQSDYEQYF. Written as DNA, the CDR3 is TGTGCCAGCTCACCCCAATCAGACTACGAGCAGTACTTC.

CDR3 nucleotides: TGTGCCAGCAGTGAAGCTTCCTATAATTCACCCCTCCACTTT. This sequence encodes CASSEASYNSPLHF. The chain is built from TRBV6-1 and TRBJ1-6; D gene uncertain. The CDR3 loop spans 14 amino acids. Germline lookup yields CDR1 MNHNS and CDR2 SASEGT. V lost 0 bases to trimming and J lost 1 base, with 1 base between them.

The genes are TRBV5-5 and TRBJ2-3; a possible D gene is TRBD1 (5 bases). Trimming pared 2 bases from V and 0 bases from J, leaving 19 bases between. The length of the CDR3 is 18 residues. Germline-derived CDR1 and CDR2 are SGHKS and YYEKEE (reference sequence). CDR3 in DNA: TGTGCCAGCAGCTTTTCCGGTGGCCAGGGCATCAGCACAGATACGCAGTATTTT. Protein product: CASSFSGGQGISTDTQYF. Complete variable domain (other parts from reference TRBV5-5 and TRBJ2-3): DAGVTQSPTHLIKTRGQQVTLRCSPISGHKSVSWYQQVLGQGPQFIFQYYEKEERGRGNFPDRFSARQFPNYSSELNVNALLLGDSALYLCASSFSGGQGISTDTQYFGPGTRLTVL.

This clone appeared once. CDR3 region: CASRDGATNEKLFF. The CDR3 DNA follows: TGTGCCAGCAGGGATGGGGCAACTAATGAAAAACTGTTTTTT. This chain links TRBV2 with TRBJ1-4; D not certain. This CDR3 contains 14 residues. V shed 6 bases and J shed 0 bases, with 8 bases lying between them. Germline CDR1 reads SNHLY; CDR2 reads FYNNEI. Variable domain in full (rest from reference TRBV2 and TRBJ1-4): EPEVTQTPSHQVTQMGQEVILRCVPISNHLYFYWYRQILGQKVEFLVSFYNNEISEKSEIFDDQFSVERPDGSNFTLKIRSTKLEDSAMYFCASRDGATNEKLFFGSGTQLSVL.